The 26 T cell receptor beta chains reported below all come from one sample, sequenced in a study of T cell changes during pregnancy in multiple sclerosis. Sequenced by immunoSEQ multiplex PCR; TCRdb stores in-frame clones only, minus some. The table has over 30,000 clones, around 92% seen once. The material was CD4+ T cells from peripheral blood mononuclear cells, obtained in the third trimester of pregnancy. Every receptor here comes from a female donor with multiple sclerosis, enrolled in a pregnancy study.

J is TRBJ2-3 and V is TRBV7-9; TRBD1 matches 7 bases. This CDR3 has 15 amino acids. V shed 4 bases, J shed 2 bases, and the junction held 6 bases outside the gene matches. From germline, CDR1 is SEHNR and CDR2 FQNEAQ (reference sequence). The CDR3 here is CASSSRQGNTDTQYF. In DNA, the CDR3 is TGTGCCAGCAGCTCTAGACAGGGAAACACAGATACGCAGTATTTT.

The chain employs TRBV6-1 and TRBJ2-3; D gene uncertain. There are 16 residues in the CDR3. Germline CDR1 is MNHNS and CDR2 is SASEGT. Trimming removed 2 bases from V and 3 bases from J, with 15 bases in between. This CDR3 reads CASSEIQAWATDTQYF. The DNA for the CDR3 is TGTGCCAGCAGTGAAATCCAGGCTTGGGCAACAGATACGCAGTATTTT.

This clone occurred once. CDR3 in amino acids: CASSQEESSGANVLTF. Written as DNA, the CDR3 is TGCGCCAGCAGCCAAGAAGAGAGCTCTGGGGCCAACGTCCTGACTTTC. V and J are TRBV4-3 and TRBJ2-6; no definite D call. Germline loops: CDR1 LGHNA, CDR2 YSLEER. V gave up 0 bases and J gave up 0 bases, with 6 bases separating them. This CDR3 has 16 amino acids.

The chain employs TRBV28 and TRBJ2-7; TRBD2 aligns across 14 bases. Germline CDR1 and CDR2: MDHEN and SYDVKM. CDR3 length: 21 residues. Trimming cost V 5 bases and J 5 bases; bases outside gene matches: 23. The CDR3 is CASSRGPGTSGRLSLTHEQYF. The DNA for the CDR3 is TGTGCCAGCAGTAGGGGCCCGGGGACTAGCGGGAGATTAAGCCTAACCCACGAGCAGTACTTC.

The rearrangement joins TRBV5-1 to TRBJ2-3; 12 bases are shared with TRBD2. The length of the CDR3 is 15 residues. V dropped 4 bases and J dropped 0; count of bases not matched to a gene: 0. Germline V gives CDR1 SGHRS, CDR2 YFSETQ. This chain's CDR3 is CASSGTSGSTDTQYF. The DNA of the CDR3 is TGCGCCAGCAGCGGGACTAGCGGGAGCACAGATACGCAGTATTTT.

J is TRBJ2-7 and V is TRBV2, with 8 bases that match TRBD2. Looked up from germline, CDR1 is SNHLY and CDR2 is FYNNEI. The CDR3 length is 13 residues. V lost 8 bases to trimming and J lost 6 bases; unmatched junction nucleotides: 9. The CDR3 nucleotides are TGTGCCAGCCACTCGGGACTAGAGGTCGAGCAGTACTTC. Its protein product is CASHSGLEVEQYF.

A single count supports this clone. The chain is built from TRBV6-4 and TRBJ2-2, with D maybe TRBD2 (6 bases). The ends were cut back, 2 bases at V and 2 bases at J, with 6 bases in the middle. The length of the CDR3 is 14 residues. Germline assignment: CDR1 MRHNA and CDR2 SNTAGT. The CDR3 loop is CASSDGTNTGELFF. The CDR3, as DNA: TGTGCCAGCAGTGACGGGACTAACACCGGGGAGCTGTTTTTT.

This CDR3 is CASSPWEGKSYEQYF. The CDR3 coding sequence is TGCGCCAGCAGCCCCTGGGAGGGGAAGTCCTACGAGCAGTACTTC. The chain carries TRBV5-1 and TRBJ2-7, with TRBD2 matching over 7 bases. The CDR3 extends over 15 amino acids. From germline, CDR1 is SGHRS and CDR2 YFSETQ. The junction had 8 bases not matched to a gene; V was cut back by 4 bases and J by 1 base.

The gene calls are TRBV7-9 and TRBJ1-4; 8 positions agree with TRBD1. Losses at the gene ends were 7 bases for V and 7 bases for J; bases not matched to a gene: 14. Germline lookup yields CDR1 SEHNR and CDR2 FQNEAQ (reference sequence). The CDR3 spans 16 residues. The CDR3 region has the DNA TGTGCCAGCACCTCATTTTCAGGGGGCGAAAGTGAAAAACTGTTTTTT. This encodes CASTSFSGGESEKLFF.

This chain connects TRBV18 to TRBJ1-1; 9 nucleotides match TRBD1. Germline CDR1 and CDR2: KGHSH and LQKENI. V dropped 6 bases and J dropped 0; count of bases not matched to a gene: 11. The CDR3 runs to 17 residues. CDR3 in amino acids: CASSPLGTGNLNTEAFF. For the CDR3, the DNA is TGTGCCAGCTCGCCCCTGGGGACAGGGAATTTGAACACTGAAGCTTTCTTT.

The gene calls are TRBV5-4 and TRBJ2-5; 9 bases align to TRBD2. The V and J ends lost 2 bases and 6 bases, in that order; junction bases with no gene match: 11. The CDR3 loop spans 16 amino acids. The V gene's germline CDR1 is SGHNT and CDR2 YYREEE (reference sequence). The CDR3 is CASSFRSGTSTQTQYF. The CDR3 DNA follows: TGTGCCAGCAGCTTCCGGTCCGGGACTAGCACACAGACCCAGTACTTC.

This clone was recorded only once. V gene TRBV19 combines with J gene TRBJ2-5; 7 nucleotides agree with TRBD2. CDR3 length: 13 residues. Looked up from germline, CDR1 is LNHDA and CDR2 is SQIVND (reference sequence). V shed 6 bases, J shed 2 bases, and the junction held 3 bases outside the gene matches. The CDR3 here is CASSPSGQETQYF. The CDR3 DNA sequence: TGTGCCAGTAGCCCTAGCGGTCAAGAGACCCAGTACTTC.

This chain links TRBV27 with TRBJ2-7, with 8 bases fitting TRBD1. The CDR3 is made up of 14 amino acids. Germline V gene lookup returns CDR1 MNHEY and CDR2 SMNVEV (reference sequence). The V gene end was trimmed by 2 bases and the J gene end by 2 bases; junction bases not matched to a gene: 2. CDR3 nucleotides: TGTGCCAGCAGTTTAACGGACAGGGCCTACGAGCAGTACTTC. The encoded protein is CASSLTDRAYEQYF.

V is TRBV7-2 and J is TRBJ2-5; the match to TRBD2 covers 8 bases. Germline trimming cut 5 bases from V and 5 bases from J; bases unmatched to any gene: 7. Germline V CDR1 and CDR2: SGHTA, FQGNSA. The CDR3 is made up of 14 amino acids. CDR3 nucleotide sequence: TGTGCCAGCAGCCGCCGGGGGGGGAGGGAGACCCAGTACTTC. Translation: CASSRRGGRETQYF.

This chain connects TRBV18 to TRBJ2-2; 7 bases fit TRBD2. CDR3 length: 15 residues. V lost 3 bases to trimming and J lost 2 bases; unmatched junction nucleotides: 3. The germline CDR1 and CDR2 sequences are KGHSH and LQKENI. CDR3 region: CASSPSGVNTGELFF. In DNA, the CDR3 is TGTGCCAGCTCACCCAGCGGGGTCAACACCGGGGAGCTGTTTTTT.

The genes are TRBV28 and TRBJ2-6, with D possibly TRBD2 on 7 matching bases. Germline V gene sequence: CDR1 MDHEN, CDR2 SYDVKM. Trimming took off 3 bases at V and 4 bases at J, with 13 bases between the two ends. The CDR3 runs to 16 residues. This CDR3 is CASSFRGAGGANVLTF. Written as DNA, the CDR3 is TGTGCCAGCAGTTTTCGGGGGGCAGGCGGGGCCAACGTCCTGACTTTC.

This chain uses TRBV27 with TRBJ1-5; no firm D call. Trimming took off 2 bases at V and 3 bases at J, with 11 bases between the two ends. The CDR3 totals 15 residues. Germline V gene data show CDR1 as MNHEY and CDR2 as SMNVEV (reference sequence). CDR3 in amino acids: CASSLHSGNNQPQHF. DNA of the CDR3: TGTGCCAGCAGTTTACACAGCGGGAACAATCAGCCCCAGCATTTT.

The genes are TRBV6-6 and TRBJ2-7, with 8 nucleotides matching TRBD1. The length of the CDR3 is 14 residues. Per germline, CDR1 MNHNY and CDR2 SVGAGI (reference sequence). With V trimmed by 6 bases and J by 1 base, 5 bases remained unmatched. This CDR3 is CASRGRQGSYEQYF. Written as DNA, the CDR3 is TGTGCCAGCAGGGGTAGACAGGGGTCCTACGAGCAGTACTTC.

The J gene is TRBJ2-5, the V gene TRBV4-2; D perhaps matches TRBD1 (6 bases). The V and J ends lost 4 bases and 4 bases respectively, with 10 bases between them. This CDR3 has 13 residues. Germline CDR1 is LGHNA and CDR2 is YNFKEQ. The CDR3 spells CASSPQGPETQYF. CDR3 DNA: TGTGCCAGCAGCCCACAGGGTCCAGAGACCCAGTACTTC.

The chain links TRBV6-6 to TRBJ2-5; no clear D. The CDR3 is 12 amino acids. V dropped 8 bases and J dropped 7 bases, with 14 bases sitting between them. In germline, CDR1 is MNHNY, CDR2 SVGAGI (reference sequence). The CDR3, as DNA: TGTGCCAGCGGCTTACCCGGGTCGACCCAGTACTTC. It encodes CASGLPGSTQYF.

The genes are TRBV19 and TRBJ2-7; 11 nucleotides match TRBD1. There are 14 residues in the CDR3. After removal of 7 bases from V and 2 bases from J, the junction contained 4 bases not matched to a gene. Germline assignment: CDR1 LNHDA and CDR2 SQIVND (reference sequence). DNA of the CDR3: TGTGCCAGTACCGGGACAGGGGGTCCCTACGAGCAGTACTTC. Its protein product is CASTGTGGPYEQYF.

The chain has TRBV11-2 and TRBJ2-5, with a tentative D call TRBD1 (5 bases). Deletions cut 1 base from V and 1 base from J, with 13 bases between. From germline, CDR1 is SGHAT and CDR2 FQNNGV. This CDR3 spans 16 amino acids. The CDR3 sequence: CASSLGTGSIQETQYF. CDR3 bases: TGTGCCAGCAGCTTAGGCACAGGATCAATCCAAGAGACCCAGTACTTC. Full variable domain (remainder filled in from reference TRBV11-2 and TRBJ2-5): EAGVAQSPRYKIIEKRQSVAFWCNPISGHATLYWYQQILGQGPKLLIQFQNNGVVDDSQLPKDRFSAERLKGVDSTLKIQPAKLEDSAVYLCASSLGTGSIQETQYFGPGTRLLVL.

The chain couples TRBV14 to TRBJ1-5, with D uncertain. The CDR3 totals 12 residues. Germline CDR1 and CDR2: SGHDN and FVKESK. V was trimmed by 1 base and J by 5 bases, leaving 3 bases between them. The CDR3: CASSQADQPQHF. For the CDR3, the DNA is TGTGCCAGCAGCCAAGCGGATCAGCCCCAGCATTTT.

The chain carries TRBV10-1 and TRBJ2-7, with 10 bases matching TRBD2. This CDR3 is 13 amino acids long. The junction had 2 bases not matched to a gene; V was cut back by 3 bases and J by 6 bases. The germline V gene has CDR1 WNHNN and CDR2 SYGVQD (reference sequence). The CDR3: CASSESSGSEQYF. CDR3 DNA sequence: TGCGCCAGCAGTGAATCTAGCGGGAGCGAGCAGTACTTC.

The chain uses TRBV30 and TRBJ2-5; 14 bases align to TRBD2. The CDR3 is 14 residues long. Germline assignment: CDR1 GTSNPN and CDR2 SVGIG (reference sequence). V trimming: 8 bases; J trimming: 5 bases; junction bases outside the gene matches: 7. The CDR3 loop reads CAQRGLAGEETQYF. The CDR3 DNA reads as TGTGCCCAGAGGGGACTAGCGGGAGAGGAGACCCAGTACTTC.

The rearrangement uses TRBV2 and TRBJ2-3, with 8 bases matching TRBD2. There are 20 residues in the CDR3. Trimming took 6 bases from V and 6 from J; bases not matched to a gene: 26. Germline V gene sequence: CDR1 SNHLY, CDR2 FYNNEI. Here the CDR3 reads CASSAYSGLVFLVDEDTQYF. For the CDR3, the DNA is TGTGCCAGCAGCGCCTATTCGGGACTAGTTTTTTTGGTGGACGAGGATACGCAGTATTTT.